This T cell receptor (beta chain) was observed in a study of blood T cell repertoires in COVID-19. Overall study: T cells, B-cell-depleted T cells, or PBMCs provided the cDNA or gDNA that served as material.

In Seattle, patients joined the study during active infection and were tracked longitudinally. Authors' methods: Researchers report that nucleated cell counts were estimated from reference gene primer amplification. The method was immunoSEQ multiplex PCR; TCRdb's version includes in-frame clones alone and lacks a portion of them. V and J calls and clone size come straight from that table; D and trimming were deduced from the DNA. The sample carries just over 150,000 clones, 70% to 85% recorded once. The CDR3 consists of 15 residues. The V and J ends lost 6 bases and 1 base, in that order; junction bases with no gene match: 8. The V gene's germline CDR1 is SQVTM and CDR2 ANQGSEA.

Sample: peripheral blood. This receptor was taken from a woman aged 40 to 55 with COVID-19, enrolled during active disease. The V call is TRBV29-1, the J call TRBJ1-1; TRBD1 aligns across 10 bases. The CDR3 DNA is TGCAGCGTACGGGGACAGGGGAGAGGGAACACTGAAGCTTTCTTT. It specifies CSVRGQGRGNTEAFF.